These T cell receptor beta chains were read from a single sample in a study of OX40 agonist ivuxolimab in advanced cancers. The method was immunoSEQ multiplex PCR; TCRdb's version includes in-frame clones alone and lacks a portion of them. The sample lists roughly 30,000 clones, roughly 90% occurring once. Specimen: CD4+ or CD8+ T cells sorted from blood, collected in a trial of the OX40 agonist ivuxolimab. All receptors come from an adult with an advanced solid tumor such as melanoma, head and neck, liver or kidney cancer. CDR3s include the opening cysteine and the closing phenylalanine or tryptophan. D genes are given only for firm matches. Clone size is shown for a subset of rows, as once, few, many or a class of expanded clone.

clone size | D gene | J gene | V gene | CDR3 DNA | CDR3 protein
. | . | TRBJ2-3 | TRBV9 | TGTGCCAGCCAACGGGAAAACACAGATACGCAGTATTTT | CASQRENTDTQYF
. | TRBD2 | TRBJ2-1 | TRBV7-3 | TGTGCCAGCAGCCTTGACATTCCCGGGACTAGCGGCTACAATGAGCAGTTCTTC | CASSLDIPGTSGYNEQFF
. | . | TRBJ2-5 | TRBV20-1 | TGCAGTGCTCATGCGGAGACCCAGTACTTC | CSAHAETQYF
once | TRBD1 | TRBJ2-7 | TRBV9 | TGTGCCAGCAGCGTAGCAGGACAGGGGGCATACGAGCAGTACTTC | CASSVAGQGAYEQYF
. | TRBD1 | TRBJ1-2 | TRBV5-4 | TGTGCCAGCAGCTTGGCCTTATCAAGCGGACAGGGACTCTATGGCTACACCTTC | CASSLALSSGQGLYGYTF
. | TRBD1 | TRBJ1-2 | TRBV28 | TGTGCCAGCAGAACCCCGAGCCGGGACAGCCGCTATGGCTACACCTTC | CASRTPSRDSRYGYTF
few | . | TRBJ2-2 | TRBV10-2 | TGCGCCAGCAGTGAGTATTTAGCGGCCCTGAACACCGGGGAGCTGTTTTTT | CASSEYLAALNTGELFF
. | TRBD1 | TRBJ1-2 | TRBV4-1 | TGCGCCAGCAGCCAGGACAGGGGAGGGTATGGCTACACCTTC | CASSQDRGGYGYTF
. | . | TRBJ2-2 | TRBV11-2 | TGTGCCAGCAGAACTATCCCCGGGGCCCCCGGGGAGCTGTTTTTT | CASRTIPGAPGELFF
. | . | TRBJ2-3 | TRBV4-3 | TGCGCCAGCAGCCAAGATTATAACGGGATCGGCACAGATACGCAGTATTTT | CASSQDYNGIGTDTQYF
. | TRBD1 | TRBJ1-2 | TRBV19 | TGTGCCAGTAGTCGGACAGGATCTGTGGGCTACACCTTC | CASSRTGSVGYTF
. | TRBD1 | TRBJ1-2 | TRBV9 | TGTGCCAGCAGCGCCTCGACAGGGAATAGCTATGGCTACACCTTC | CASSASTGNSYGYTF
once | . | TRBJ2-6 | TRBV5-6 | TGTGCCAGCAGCAGCCCTAGAAGCTCTGGGGCCAACGTCCTGACTTTC | CASSSPRSSGANVLTF
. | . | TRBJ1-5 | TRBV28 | TGTGCCAGCAGTCAAGGTAGCTCGGGCAATCAGCCCCAGCATTTT | CASSQGSSGNQPQHF
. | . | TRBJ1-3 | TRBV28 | TGTGCCAGCAGGACGCGATATAGCTCTGGAAACACCATATATTTT | CASRTRYSSGNTIYF
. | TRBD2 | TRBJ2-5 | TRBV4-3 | TGCGCCAGCAGCCAATTTAGCGGGAGTGAGACCCAGTACTTC | CASSQFSGSETQYF
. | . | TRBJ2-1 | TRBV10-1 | TGCGCCAGCAGTGAGTCTCGGTACAATGAGCAGTTCTTC | CASSESRYNEQFF
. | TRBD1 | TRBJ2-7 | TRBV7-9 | TGTGCCAGCAGCTCTCCGGGACAGGCCTACGAGCAGTACTTC | CASSSPGQAYEQYF